Sequencing of this T cell receptor beta chain was carried out in a study of T cells after yellow fever vaccination. In this sample, this clonotype turned up a few times. TCRdb independently ran MiXCR on the 5' RACE reads; one entry per CDR3 protein. The data contain 95,000 to 100,000 distinct CDR3 sequences, under 6.5% of them singletons. The sequencing used CD8+ T cells sorted from PBMCs, collected 10 days after the yellow fever booster vaccination. The sequence was obtained from a man in his late teens or twenties who received the YFV17D yellow fever vaccine.

The CDR3 region has the DNA TGTGCCAGCAGTTATCCCGACAGGGGAAACACCGGGGAGCTGTTTTTT. Protein sequence: CASSYPDRGNTGELFF. V gene TRBV5-4 combines with J gene TRBJ2-2; TRBD1 matches 8 bases. Germline loops: CDR1 SGHNT, CDR2 YYREEE (reference sequence). This CDR3 has 16 amino acids. Trimming removed 5 bases from V and 2 bases from J; junction bases left unmatched: 8.